This TCR beta chain was retrieved from a study of blood T cell repertoires in COVID-19. Study-level information: Donors in the United States, Italy and Spain gave samples during acute or convalescent COVID-19.

Sequencing used immunoSEQ multiplex PCR; TCRdb keeps in-frame clones, though not all of them. Of 110,000 to 150,000 clones in the sample, 88% were seen once. V dropped 5 bases and J dropped 1; count of bases not matched to a gene: 7. CDR1 and CDR2 (germline): MDHEN, SYDVKM. The CDR3 loop spans 16 amino acids. Sample: peripheral blood. This TCR was sampled from a man in his 70s with acute or convalescent COVID-19. The chain has TRBV28 and TRBJ2-1; TRBD2 matches 8 bases. CDR3 sequence: CASSPIAGSSYNEQFF. The DNA for the CDR3 is TGTGCCAGCAGTCCGATAGCGGGATCATCCTACAATGAGCAGTTCTTC.